The present T cell receptor (beta chain) was sequenced within a study of cytomegalovirus exposure and HLA in healthy donors. General study findings and limits: The study had only CMV serostatus as immune exposure information. In an earlier analysis, about 87% or about 30%: the productive usage of most TCR beta V segments. Among the most significant clusters, several appeared linked to common viral pathogens in a later analysis.

PCR involved 60 Vbeta and 13 Jbeta primers. Assay: immunoSEQ multiplex PCR; the TCRdb copy retains only in-frame clones and omits some. The repertoire holds 110,000 to 150,000 clones, with about 10% as singletons. This clone was seen only a few times. Its antigen remains unidentified. The sequence was obtained from a man aged 50 or older in good health and CMV-seronegative. Sequencing used PBMCs.

CDR3 in amino acids: CASTPGQFSNQPQHF. The CDR3 DNA is TGTGCCAGTACCCCCGGACAGTTTAGCAATCAGCCCCAGCATTTT. This rearrangement joins TRBV19 to TRBJ1-5, with a tentative D call TRBD1 (6 bases). The CDR3 consists of 15 residues. Per germline, CDR1 LNHDA and CDR2 SQIVND (reference sequence). Trimming left V 7 bases short and J 0 bases short, with 13 bases between.